Reported below is one T cell receptor beta chain. V shed 8 bases and J shed 2 bases, with 10 bases lying between them. CDR1 and CDR2 (germline): SNHLY, FYNNEI. The CDR3 consists of 14 residues. Assay used: immunoSEQ multiplex PCR; TCRdb lists only in-frame clones, some missing. Among about 190,000 clones listed, nearly 90% were seen once. This sample is part of a study of blood T cell repertoires in COVID-19. Study-wide background: The United States, Italy and Spain provided the acute and convalescent COVID-19 samples. Sources were T cells, B-cell-depleted T cells, or PBMCs; the material itself was cDNA or gDNA.

Material for sequencing was peripheral blood. The TCR was taken from a man between 60 and 75 years old with active or convalescent COVID-19. The chain is built from TRBV2 and TRBJ1-6; no clear D. The DNA for the CDR3 is TGTGCCAGCCAAAGCGGGACCTATAATTCACCCCTCCACTTT. Protein sequence: CASQSGTYNSPLHF.